The 9 T cell receptor beta chains listed next were all sequenced from one sample in a study of patients and donors after allogeneic stem cell transplantation. TCRdb ran MiXCR on the RT-PCR reads and lists one entry per CDR3 protein. The sample holds some 92,000 distinct CDR3 sequences; under 50% are singletons and the top ten take 60% to 75%. Sequencing used blood, either unsorted or a sorted T cell fraction (not recorded which). The receptors come from a human donor who was either an allogeneic HSCT recipient or a stem cell or donor lymphocyte infusion donor (not recorded which). It is not recorded whose cells these are; they may come from a transplant donor.

Turning to this clonotype: The junction does not match germline at one end; this may be a read error. The chain combines TRBV20-1 with TRBJ1-1; no firm D call. The CDR3 is 17 residues long. The germline V gene encodes CDR1 DFQATT and CDR2 SNEGSKA (reference sequence). CDR3 amino acids: CSARDQFESITNTEAFF. The CDR3 region has the DNA TGCAGTGCCAGAGACCAATTCGAAAGCATCACAAACACTGAAGCTTTCTTT.

The chain is built from TRBV7-6 and TRBJ1-1, with D unclear. This CDR3 has 13 residues. The V gene lost 0 bases and the J gene lost 4 bases, with 6 bases spanning the gap. Germline CDR1 reads SGHVS; CDR2 reads FNYEAQ. The CDR3 sequence: CASSLAESTEAFF. DNA for the CDR3: TGTGCCAGCAGCTTAGCGGAGAGCACTGAAGCTTTCTTT.

CDR3 region: CASSLGRGIDQPQHF. The CDR3 nucleotides are TGCGCCAGCAGCTTGGGACGAGGGATAGATCAGCCCCAGCATTTT. J is TRBJ1-5 and V is TRBV5-1; no reliable D call. The CDR3 has 15 amino acids. Deletions cut 0 bases from V and 5 bases from J, with 12 bases between. Germline values: CDR1 SGHRS, CDR2 YFSETQ.

This rearrangement joins TRBV12-3 or TRBV12-4 to TRBJ1-1; D remains ambiguous. This CDR3 region has 15 residues. V lost 1 base to trimming and J lost 0 bases, with 9 bases between them. As DNA, the CDR3 is TGTGCCAGCAGTTTAGAGGCCAGGTTGAACACTGAAGCTTTCTTT. Translating it yields CASSLEARLNTEAFF.

The V call is TRBV7-6, the J call TRBJ1-1; D is unclear. The germline V and J ends were trimmed by 1 base and 6 bases, with 12 bases remaining between them. CDR1 is SGHVS, CDR2 FNYEAQ, per germline. CDR3 size: 14 residues. The CDR3 spells CASSLEGVGSEAFF. In DNA, the CDR3 is TGTGCCAGCAGCTTAGAGGGCGTAGGGTCTGAAGCTTTCTTT.

This clonotype was picked up a small number of times. The chain joins TRBV9 to TRBJ1-2; TRBD1 is a possible D gene (5 bases). Germline assignment: CDR1 SGDLS and CDR2 YYNGEE. The CDR3 contains 14 residues. V was shortened by 1 base and J by 6 bases, with 13 bases between the two germline ends. DNA of the CDR3: TGTGCCAGCAGCGTAAGGGGTCAGGAGGATGGCTACACCTTC. It translates to CASSVRGQEDGYTF. The whole variable domain, remainder taken from reference TRBV9 and TRBJ1-2, is DSGVTQTPKHLITATGQRVTLRCSPRSGDLSVYWYQQSLDQGLQFLIQYYNGEERAKGNILERFSAQQFPDLHSELNLSSLELGDSALYFCASSVRGQEDGYTFGSGTRLTVV.

In its sample, this clonotype was seen a few times. This rearrangement joins TRBV12-3 or TRBV12-4 to TRBJ1-1, with TRBD1 matching over 7 bases. The CDR3 spans 13 residues. Trimming cost V 6 bases and J 4 bases; bases outside gene matches: 5. The CDR3 sequence is CASRKQGFTEAFF. Written as DNA, the CDR3 is TGTGCCAGCAGAAAACAGGGGTTCACTGAAGCTTTCTTT.

This clonotype was picked up a small number of times. This CDR3 is CASSHPGTDYGYTF. CDR3 bases: TGTGCCAGCAGCCACCCCGGGACGGACTATGGCTACACCTTC. V and J are TRBV4-2 and TRBJ1-2; tentative D call: TRBD1 (5 bases). The ends were cut back, 3 bases at V and 3 bases at J, with 11 bases in the middle. Per germline, CDR1 LGHNA and CDR2 YNFKEQ. The CDR3 contains 14 residues.

The gene calls are TRBV6-1 and TRBJ1-2; a possible D gene is TRBD1 (6 bases). This CDR3 comprises 15 residues. V was cut by 7 bases and J by 2 bases, with 17 bases left in between. The germline gives CDR1 MNHNS, CDR2 SASEGT. Here the CDR3 DNA reads TGTGCCAGCACCGCCGGGACATGGATAAACTATGGCTACACCTTC. It specifies CASTAGTWINYGYTF.